A single sample is the source of the 15 T cell receptor beta chains below, sequenced in a study of regulatory T cells in long-lasting Graves disease. Stated time point: newly diagnosed GD, antithyroid drugs for less than 3 months. PBMC RNA served as the TCR library source. CDR3 regions were amplified by Arm-PCR using iRepertoire HTBI primers to build TCR beta libraries. TCRdb re-called the multiplex PCR reads with MiXCR, one entry per CDR3 protein. Here the sample spans 440,000 or so distinct CDR3 sequences, roughly 15% being singletons. In addition, the sample was reused for a study of T cells in Graves' hyperthyroidism and ophthalmopathy.

The specimen was peripheral blood mononuclear cells (PBMCs), collected at new diagnosis, from a patient treated with antithyroid drugs. All receptors derive from a woman under 40 with Graves disease.

V is TRBV11-2 and J is TRBJ2-5; 14 nucleotides line up with TRBD2. V shed 5 bases, J shed 3 bases, and the junction held 2 bases outside the gene matches. The CDR3 has 15 residues. The germline gives CDR1 SGHAT, CDR2 FQNNGV. DNA of the CDR3: TGTGCCAGCAGCACGGGACTAGCGGGAGAAGAGACCCAGTACTTC. It codes for CASSTGLAGEETQYF.

This clonotype was counted ten times or more. The J gene is TRBJ1-5, the V gene TRBV7-8; 12 bases are shared with TRBD1. The J segment lost 0 bases and the V segment lost 0 bases, leaving 6 bases of the junction unmatched. Germline CDR1 and CDR2: SGHVS and FQNEAQ. CDR3 length: 19 residues. The CDR3 loop is CASSLAEGTGGRSNQPQHF. The CDR3 bases are TGTGCCAGCAGCTTAGCGGAGGGGACAGGGGGCCGTAGCAATCAGCCCCAGCATTTT.

Turning to this clonotype: This may arise from a read error, as a much more abundant clone is one base away. The rearrangement links TRBV12-3 or TRBV12-4 to TRBJ1-2; a weak D match, TRBD1 (5 bases). The CDR3 loop spans 11 amino acids. DNA of the CDR3: TGTGCCAGCAGTTTCAGGGCTGGCGACACCTTC. This encodes CASSFRAGDTF.

This clonotype was seen at least ten times. This chain joins TRBV2 and TRBJ1-4, with TRBD1 identical over 9 bases. V trimming: 0 bases; J trimming: 6 bases; junction bases outside the gene matches: 5. Germline lookup yields CDR1 SNHLY and CDR2 FYNNEI. This CDR3 spans 16 amino acids. The CDR3 region is CASSEALGTGYEKLFF. In DNA form, the CDR3 reads TGTGCCAGCAGTGAAGCGCTGGGGACAGGGTATGAAAAACTGTTTTTT.

This clonotype was detected only a few times. The gene calls are TRBV3-1 and TRBJ1-5; D call uncertain. Per the germline V gene, CDR1 is LGHDT and CDR2 is YNNKEL (reference sequence). The germline V and J ends were trimmed by 4 bases and 1 base, with 14 bases remaining between them. The CDR3 extends over 16 amino acids. CDR3: CASSLGPNESNQPQHF. CDR3 DNA: TGTGCCAGCAGCCTAGGGCCCAATGAGAGCAATCAGCCCCAGCATTTT.

In its sample, this clonotype was seen many times. The rearrangement uses TRBV28 and TRBJ2-1; a weak D match, TRBD1 (6 bases). Germline-derived CDR1 and CDR2 are MDHEN and SYDVKM. This CDR3 comprises 15 residues. The V end was cut by 6 bases, the J end by 3 bases, with 15 bases between. DNA for the CDR3: TGTGCCAGCAGGGCAGAACAGGGCATCTACAATGAGCAGTTCTTC. It is translated as CASRAEQGIYNEQFF.

In its sample, this clonotype was seen a few times. This chain joins TRBV5-5 and TRBJ2-1, with TRBD1 identical over 7 bases. The CDR3 is 12 residues long. Germline trimming cut 2 bases from V and 8 bases from J; bases unmatched to any gene: 1. Germline V gene data show CDR1 as SGHKS and CDR2 as YYEKEE (reference sequence). CDR3 in amino acids: CASSLTGDEQFF. CDR3 nucleotide sequence: TGTGCCAGCAGCTTAACAGGGGATGAGCAGTTCTTC.

The rearrangement joins TRBV10-2 to TRBJ1-6; no clear D gene. Germline V gene sequence: CDR1 WSHSY, CDR2 SAAADI. This CDR3 comprises 12 residues. The V gene lost 6 bases and the J gene lost 10 bases, with 10 bases spanning the gap. CDR3 region: CASRIDGSPLHF. The CDR3 DNA is TGCGCCAGCAGAATCGACGGATCACCCCTCCACTTT.

CDR3 protein: CASRRGPEQYF. The CDR3 DNA reads as TGTGCCAGCAGAAGGGGACCTGAGCAGTACTTC. V gene TRBV6-1 combines with J gene TRBJ2-7; D possibly uses TRBD1 or TRBD2 (5 bases each). The CDR3 consists of 11 residues. Germline-derived CDR1 and CDR2 are MNHNS and SASEGT. Trimming pared 6 bases from V and 7 bases from J, leaving 10 bases between.

V usage is TRBV10-1 and J usage is TRBJ2-3; possible D gene TRBD1, 6 bases. Trimming took 4 bases from V and 5 from J, leaving 13 bases between them. In germline, CDR1 is WNHNN, CDR2 SYGVQD (reference sequence). The CDR3 sequence is 14 residues long. The CDR3 is CASSGTETGDTQYF. The CDR3 DNA sequence: TGCGCCAGCAGTGGGACGGAGACAGGAGATACGCAGTATTTT.

This clonotype was recorded a few times. This chain uses TRBV30 with TRBJ2-7; D ambiguous. This CDR3 is built from 14 residues. CDR1 is GTSNPN, CDR2 SVGIG, per germline (reference sequence). V dropped 2 bases and J dropped 3 bases, with 14 bases sitting between them. Here the CDR3 reads CAWSPTPIVYEQYF. CDR3 sequence (DNA): TGTGCCTGGAGTCCTACCCCCATTGTCTACGAGCAGTACTTC.

The sample holds a few counts of this clonotype. The chain combines TRBV20-1 with TRBJ2-1; 11 nucleotides agree with TRBD1. The V gene end was trimmed by 6 bases and the J gene end by 7 bases; junction bases not matched to a gene: 11. The CDR3 runs to 15 residues. The germline V gene encodes CDR1 DFQATT and CDR2 SNEGSKA (reference sequence). This CDR3 is CSARGQGGIWNEQFF. CDR3 bases: TGCAGTGCAAGGGGACAGGGGGGAATCTGGAATGAGCAGTTCTTC.

This clonotype appeared many times. The chain joins TRBV30 to TRBJ1-3; no firm D call. The CDR3 totals 14 residues. The V gene's germline CDR1 is GTSNPN and CDR2 SVGIG (reference sequence). Trimming shortened V by 2 bases and J by 0 bases, and 8 bases separated the two germline ends. CDR3 in DNA: TGTGCCTGGAGTCCCTTGGGCTCTGGAAACACCATATATTTT. It translates to CAWSPLGSGNTIYF. The full variable domain, completed using reference TRBV30 and TRBJ1-3, is SQTIHQWPATLVQPVGSPLSLECTVEGTSNPNLYWYRQAAGRGLQLLFYSVGIGQISSEVPQNLSASRPQDRQFILSSKKLLLSDSGFYLCAWSPLGSGNTIYFGEGSWLTVV.

With regard to this clonotype: A much more abundant neighbour one base away suggests this may be a read error. This chain links TRBV28 with TRBJ2-1; D gene ambiguous. Trimming took off 5 bases at V and 12 bases at J, with 23 bases between the two ends. The CDR3 consists of 15 residues. Germline CDR1 is MDHEN and CDR2 is SYDVKM. CDR3 in DNA: TGTGCCAGCAGTCTCCATGTTTTAGAGCACGATGGGCAGTTCTTC. The encoded protein is CASSLHVLEHDGQFF.

The table lists this clonotype with many counts. The genes are TRBV30 and TRBJ1-5, with 9 bases matching TRBD1. Germline CDR1 GTSNPN, CDR2 SVGIG (reference sequence). The CDR3 spans 14 residues. Losses at the gene ends were 3 bases for V and 5 bases for J; bases not matched to a gene: 5. The DNA of the CDR3 is TGTGCCTGGAGATTGGACAGGGGAGATCAGCCCCAGCATTTT. Amino acids: CAWRLDRGDQPQHF.